This is a list of T cell receptor beta chains from one sample in a study of blood T cell repertoires in COVID-19. TCRdb's copy holds only in-frame clones and misses some; the assay was immunoSEQ multiplex PCR. In the table there are 140,000 to 150,000 clones, about 88% of which are singletons. Material: peripheral blood. The receptors originated from a human donor in a cohort sampled during active COVID-19. Both conserved end residues are part of each CDR3. A D gene is named only where the DNA matches it firmly. The size of a clone is reported for some rows only, either as once, few or many, or as a class for expanded clones.

TRBJ2-7 NA TRBV12-1 NA CASSFAGDRPTVWYF TGTGCCAGCAGCTTTGCGGGGGACAGGCCCACGGTTTGGTACTTC
TRBJ2-3 once TRBV5-1 TRBD1 CASSSGQGTDTQYF TGCGCCAGCAGCTCCGGACAGGGGACAGATACGCAGTATTTT
TRBJ2-7 NA TRBV28 NA CASRLSGYEQYF TGTGCCAGCAGATTATCAGGATACGAGCAGTACTTC
TRBJ1-6 NA TRBV10-3 NA CAITSGVRHSPLHF TGTGCCATCACTTCCGGGGTTAGACATTCACCCCTCCACTTT
TRBJ2-1 NA TRBV14 TRBD1 CASSVRDRGLNEQFF TGTGCCAGCAGCGTCCGGGACAGGGGGCTTAATGAGCAGTTCTTC
TRBJ2-1 NA TRBV29-1 NA CSVVDGSTYNEQFF TGCAGCGTTGTCGACGGGAGTACCTACAATGAGCAGTTCTTC
TRBJ2-2 NA TRBV7-8 NA CASSLSAGTNTGELFF TGTGCCAGCAGCTTATCGGCGGGAACGAACACCGGGGAGCTGTTTTTT
TRBJ2-5 NA TRBV12-5 TRBD1 CASGSGTDFQETQYF TGTGCTAGTGGTTCCGGGACAGATTTTCAAGAGACCCAGTACTTC
TRBJ1-2 NA TRBV4-1 TRBD1 CASSQEGQGIWSGYTF TGCGCCAGCAGCCAAGAGGGACAGGGGATTTGGAGTGGCTACACCTTC
TRBJ2-7 NA TRBV14 NA CASSHLGRYEQYF TGTGCCAGCAGCCACTTAGGGAGGTACGAGCAGTACTTC
TRBJ1-1 NA TRBV25-1 NA CASTRDKGTEAFF TGTGCCAGTACTCGGGACAAAGGCACTGAAGCTTTCTTT
TRBJ2-3 NA TRBV5-1 TRBD2 CASSPGTSARTDTQYF TGCGCCAGCAGCCCTGGGACTAGCGCACGCACAGATACGCAGTATTTT
TRBJ2-1 NA TRBV7-9 TRBD1 CASSPRQGTQYNEQFF TGTGCCAGCAGCCCCCGACAGGGGACTCAATACAATGAGCAGTTCTTC
TRBJ1-5 NA TRBV18 NA CASSGTEFNQPQHF TGTGCCAGCTCCGGTACAGAGTTCAATCAGCCCCAGCATTTT
TRBJ2-4 NA TRBV29-1 NA CSVEVGQLGQYIQYF TGCAGCGTAGAAGTAGGACAGCTTGGACAGTACATTCAGTACTTC
TRBJ2-6 few TRBV7-9 NA CASSYYSGANVLTF TGTGCCAGCAGCTACTACTCTGGGGCCAACGTCCTGACTTTC
TRBJ1-4 NA TRBV4-3 TRBD1 CASSQGTGYNEKLFF TGCGCCAGCAGCCAGGGGACAGGATATAATGAAAAACTGTTTTTT
TRBJ1-1 NA TRBV6-5 NA CASSYAGRLNTEAFF TGTGCCAGCAGTTACGCGGGCAGATTGAACACTGAAGCTTTCTTT
TRBJ2-2 NA TRBV5-1 TRBD1 CASSGDRGDTGELFF TGCGCCAGCAGCGGGGACAGGGGAGACACCGGGGAGCTGTTTTTT
TRBJ2-1 NA TRBV11-2 NA CASSEISVKGPGSYNEQFF TGTGCCAGCAGCGAGATTAGCGTCAAAGGGCCCGGTTCCTACAATGAGCAGTTCTTC
TRBJ2-3 NA TRBV5-5 NA CASSLGWSLTDTQYF TGTGCCAGCAGCTTGGGCTGGAGTCTCACAGATACGCAGTATTTT
TRBJ2-3 NA TRBV2 TRBD1 CASSEGQTTDTQYF TGTGCCAGCAGTGAGGGACAGACCACAGATACGCAGTATTTT
TRBJ2-3 NA TRBV27 TRBD2 CASSLLAGATDTQYF TGTGCCAGCAGTTTGTTAGCGGGGGCTACAGATACGCAGTATTTT
TRBJ2-7 NA TRBV6-2/TRBV6-3 TRBD2 CASSSSGSYEQYF TGTGCCAGCAGTAGCAGCGGGAGCTACGAGCAGTACTTC
TRBJ1-2 NA TRBV18 NA CASSLRDGYTF TGTGCCAGCTCACTGCGAGATGGCTACACCTTC
TRBJ1-6 once TRBV14 TRBD1 CASSPTGGIYNSPLHF TGTGCCAGCAGCCCGACAGGGGGTATCTATAATTCACCCCTCCACTTT
TRBJ2-1 NA TRBV5-4 TRBD2 CASSSGTSRYNEQFF TGTGCCAGCAGCTCCGGGACTAGCCGATACAATGAGCAGTTCTTC
TRBJ2-7 NA TRBV19 TRBD1 CASSMFRDSNYEQYF TGTGCCAGTAGTATGTTCAGGGACAGCAACTACGAGCAGTACTTC
TRBJ2-1 NA TRBV7-3 TRBD2 CASSLMAGGHQFF TGTGCCAGCAGCTTAATGGCGGGGGGGCACCAGTTCTTC
TRBJ2-1 NA TRBV30 NA CAWNHMGPYNEQFF TGTGCCTGGAACCATATGGGGCCCTACAATGAGCAGTTCTTC
TRBJ2-3 NA TRBV3-1/TRBV3-2 NA CASSQARDIPAQYF TGTGCCAGCAGCCAAGCTCGTGACATTCCAGCGCAGTATTTT
TRBJ2-3 NA TRBV10-2 TRBD2 CASSESGGGSTDTQYF TGCGCCAGCAGTGAGTCGGGGGGGGGTAGCACAGATACGCAGTATTTT
TRBJ1-5 few TRBV19 NA CASKDAGLLAQHF TGTGCCAGTAAAGATGCAGGCCTGCTGGCCCAGCATTTT
TRBJ1-2 NA TRBV4-1 NA CASSQTANYGYTF TGCGCCAGCAGCCAGACTGCTAACTATGGCTACACCTTC
TRBJ1-1 NA TRBV6-2/TRBV6-3 NA CASSPNSGGVLNTEAFF TGTGCCAGCAGCCCCAATTCGGGGGGCGTTTTGAACACTGAAGCTTTCTTT
TRBJ2-4 NA TRBV3-1/TRBV3-2 NA CASSYHGQLAKNIQYF TGTGCCAGCAGCTACCACGGACAGTTAGCCAAAAACATTCAGTACTTC
TRBJ1-4 NA TRBV6-5 TRBD1 CASSPDRGTNEKLFF TGTGCCAGCAGTCCAGACAGGGGAACTAATGAAAAACTGTTTTTT
TRBJ2-2 NA TRBV30 NA CACKLTGGVLNTGELFF TGTGCCTGTAAACTCACAGGGGGGGTTCTGAACACCGGGGAGCTGTTTTTT
TRBJ1-2 NA TRBV4-3 NA CASSQVSLDSYGYTF TGCGCCAGCAGCCAAGTCTCCTTGGACAGCTATGGCTACACCTTC
TRBJ2-3 NA TRBV5-1 NA CASSLERGAYGTQYF TGCGCCAGCAGCTTGGAACGGGGGGCCTATGGTACGCAGTATTTT
TRBJ2-1 NA TRBV28 NA CATYGTGMGVGSYNEQFF TGTGCCACCTACGGGACTGGAATGGGTGTGGGCTCCTACAATGAGCAGTTCTTC
TRBJ2-5 NA TRBV4-3 TRBD1 CASSRTGTDEETQYF TGCGCCAGCAGCCGAACCGGGACAGATGAAGAGACCCAGTACTTC
TRBJ2-1 NA TRBV4-1 NA CASSQQRGTEQFF TGCGCCAGCAGCCAACAAAGGGGTACTGAGCAGTTCTTC
TRBJ1-4 NA TRBV19 TRBD1 CASTSGTGVGEKLFF TGTGCCAGCACTTCCGGGACAGGGGTAGGGGAAAAACTGTTTTTT
TRBJ1-1 NA TRBV5-1 NA CASSSGGGNTEAFF TGCGCCAGCAGCTCCGGGGGTGGGAACACTGAAGCTTTCTTT
TRBJ1-5 NA TRBV27 NA CASKAGYSNQPQHF TGTGCCAGCAAGGCAGGGTATAGCAATCAGCCCCAGCATTTT
TRBJ2-3 NA TRBV30 TRBD2 CAWSGPTVAGGLSTDTQYF TGTGCCTGGAGCGGCCCGACGGTAGCGGGAGGTCTAAGCACAGATACGCAGTATTTT
TRBJ1-5 few TRBV19 TRBD1 CASSTTGHQPQHF TGTGCCAGTTCGACGACAGGGCATCAGCCCCAGCATTTT
TRBJ2-7 NA TRBV6-5 NA CASSYSGGQYF TGTGCCAGCAGTTACTCAGGAGGGCAGTACTTC
TRBJ2-3 NA TRBV10-1 TRBD2 CASSESRSGGDTDTQYF TGCGCCAGCAGTGAGTCGCGTAGCGGGGGAGACACAGATACGCAGTATTTT
TRBJ1-1 once TRBV28 NA CASSLPNSTPMNTEAFF TGTGCCAGCAGTTTGCCCAATTCGACACCTATGAACACTGAAGCTTTCTTT
TRBJ1-6 NA TRBV2 NA CASSGETQNSPLHF TGTGCCAGCAGTGGGGAGACGCAGAATTCACCCCTCCACTTT
TRBJ1-5 few TRBV30 TRBD1 CAWTGGNNQPQHF TGTGCCTGGACAGGGGGAAACAATCAGCCCCAGCATTTT
TRBJ2-2 NA TRBV7-2 TRBD2 CASSLVGLAGAAGELFF TGTGCCAGCAGCTTAGTAGGCCTAGCGGGGGCGGCCGGGGAGCTGTTTTTT
TRBJ1-3 NA TRBV19 TRBD1 CASGQDRGIGNTIYF TGTGCCAGTGGACAGGACAGAGGCATTGGAAACACCATATATTTT
TRBJ1-1 NA TRBV19 NA CASTATRRAEAFF TGTGCCAGTACCGCGACCAGGCGGGCTGAAGCTTTCTTT
TRBJ2-2 NA TRBV3-1/TRBV3-2 TRBD1 CASSQDYASVQGADTGELFF TGTGCCAGCAGCCAAGATTATGCTTCGGTACAGGGGGCAGATACCGGGGAGCTGTTTTTT